The source of this TCR beta chain is a study of CD8 T cells in ankylosing spondylitis. Findings and caveats of the study: Blood of patients with ankylosing spondylitis appeared to be characterized by a TCR beta motif of about eight highly homologous variants. Reported data indicate significant enrichment of disease-linked clones within matched ankylosing spondylitis synovial fluid. Some motif variants had been reported before (in reactive arthritis synovial fluid and blood).

The CDR3 is 15 residues long. Germline assignment: CDR1 KGHSH and CDR2 LQKENI. The V end lost 3 bases, the J end lost 4 bases, and 15 bases lay between the germline ends. By quantitative 5'-RACE with molecular barcodes, the TCR beta libraries were made. Via MiXCR, TCRdb re-called the 5' RACE reads, giving one row per CDR3 protein. Here the sample spans under 450,000 distinct CDR3 sequences, under 20% being singletons. This clonotype was seen only a few times. No antigen is known for it. J is TRBJ1-1 and V is TRBV18; D possibly corresponds to TRBD1 (5 bases). Specimen: blood, either unsorted or a sorted T cell fraction (not recorded which). This clonotype was obtained from a male donor with ankylosing spondylitis. The CDR3 protein is CASSPGAGGGTEAFF. The CDR3 DNA follows: TGTGCCAGCTCACCCGGGGCCGGAGGTGGCACTGAAGCTTTCTTT.